The 17 T cell receptor beta chains in this list originate from one sample, sequenced in a study of T-cell memory formation after mild COVID-19. MiXCR, applied by TCRdb to the 5' RACE reads, yields one record per CDR3 protein. The sample consists of under 200,000 distinct CDR3 sequences, roughly 10% of them appearing once. The sample taken for sequencing was PBMCs or a T cell subset sorted from them (not recorded which). The receptors were gathered from a man aged 18 to 29 who had mild COVID-19 (a few samples of this study predate the infection). Cell type and time point are not known.

The table lists this clonotype with a few counts. The chain is built from TRBV15 and TRBJ2-7, with 8 bases aligning to TRBD2. Germline V lookup: CDR1 LNHNV, CDR2 YYDKDF (reference sequence). Trimming cost V 1 base and J 0 bases; bases outside gene matches: 2. The CDR3 loop spans 15 amino acids. The CDR3 DNA sequence: TGTGCCACCAGCAGAGTAAGCGGGGGCTCCTACGAGCAGTACTTC. This sequence encodes CATSRVSGGSYEQYF.

The rearrangement joins TRBV5-1 to TRBJ2-4; perhaps TRBD1 as D (5 bases). The CDR3 extends over 15 amino acids. The V end lost 1 base, the J end lost 3 bases, and 11 bases lay between the germline ends. CDR1 SGHRS and CDR2 YFSETQ come from the germline V gene. The CDR3 sequence: CASSLTSGFKNIQYF. The CDR3 coding sequence is TGCGCCAGCAGCTTGACTTCAGGGTTCAAAAACATTCAGTACTTC.

The chain is built from TRBV28 and TRBJ2-5; 7 bases align to TRBD1. The length of the CDR3 is 16 residues. The V segment lost 5 bases and the J segment 2 bases; nucleotides outside the gene matches: 11. CDR1 is MDHEN and CDR2 is SYDVKM in the germline V gene. This chain's CDR3 is CASSHRQGRGQETQYF. The CDR3 DNA follows: TGTGCCAGCAGTCACCGACAGGGTCGGGGACAAGAGACCCAGTACTTC.

This clonotype was seen a few times. The chain has TRBV5-1 and TRBJ2-7; D unresolved. The CDR3 runs to 13 residues. The germline CDR1 and CDR2 sequences are SGHRS and YFSETQ. V was shortened by 0 bases and J by 3 bases, with 7 bases between the two germline ends. CDR3 nucleotide sequence: TGCGCCAGCAGCTTGGGGGTCGACTACGAGCAGTACTTC. Encoded protein: CASSLGVDYEQYF.

The V call is TRBV6-5, the J call TRBJ2-3; D is perhaps TRBD2 (7 bases). CDR3 size: 17 residues. Trimming left V 4 bases short and J 4 bases short, with 21 bases between. CDR1 and CDR2 from the germline V gene are MNHEY and SVGAGI. The CDR3 DNA is TGTGCCAGCAGTTTCCTAGGAAGGGGGGGGCTATCAGATACGCAGTATTTT. This gives the protein CASSFLGRGGLSDTQYF.

CDR3 residues: CSARPTSGGYNEQFF. The CDR3 nucleotides are TGCAGTGCTAGGCCGACTAGCGGGGGGTACAATGAGCAGTTCTTC. The chain is built from TRBV20-1 and TRBJ2-1, with 13 bases lining up with TRBD2. Germline V CDR1 and CDR2: DFQATT, SNEGSKA (reference sequence). The CDR3 covers 15 residues. V lost 3 bases and J lost 4; bases outside the gene matches: 3.

The V and J genes are TRBV11-3 and TRBJ2-5, with D perhaps TRBD2 (5 bases). Germline assignment: CDR1 SGHNT and CDR2 YENEEA. V was clipped by 0 bases and J by 4 bases, with 6 bases between them. This CDR3 comprises 13 residues. CDR3 region: CASSLDRGETQYF. The DNA for the CDR3 is TGTGCCAGCAGCTTAGACCGGGGAGAGACCCAGTACTTC. Full variable domain (remainder filled in from reference TRBV11-3 and TRBJ2-5): EAGVVQSPRYKIIEKKQPVAFWCNPISGHNTLYWYLQNLGQGPELLIRYENEEAVDDSQLPKDRFSAERLKGVDSTLKIQPAELGDSAVYLCASSLDRGETQYFGPGTRLLVL.

The table lists this clonotype with a count of one. The chain employs TRBV7-2 and TRBJ1-4; D is unresolved. CDR1 is SGHTA and CDR2 is FQGNSA in the germline V gene. The V end was cut by 5 bases, the J end by 3 bases, with 13 bases between. The CDR3 consists of 15 residues. In DNA, the CDR3 is TGTGCCAGCAGCCCTCGGTGGGCGCCTAATGAAAAACTGTTTTTT. Protein sequence: CASSPRWAPNEKLFF.

In its sample, this clonotype was seen a few times. This rearrangement joins TRBV7-7 to TRBJ2-7, with a tentative D call TRBD1 (6 bases). Germline V gene lookup returns CDR1 SSHAT and CDR2 FNYEAQ (reference sequence). This CDR3 has 14 residues. CDR3 protein: CASILGASRYEQYV. The CDR3 nucleotides read TGTGCTAGCATTCTGGGGGCTTCCCGGTACGAGCAGTACGTC.

The V call is TRBV21-1, the J call TRBJ2-1. TRBV21-1 is annotated as a pseudogene. CDR3 length: 10 residues. The CDR3 nucleotides are TGTGCCAGCAGGACCACTGAGCAGTTCTTC. Protein: CASRTTEQFF.

The table lists this clonotype with many counts. This chain connects TRBV12-3 or TRBV12-4 to TRBJ1-3, with D tentatively TRBD1 (6 bases). CDR3 size: 15 residues. V gave up 5 bases and J gave up 3 bases, with 14 bases separating them. CDR3 nucleotide sequence: TGTGCCAGCAGTCGCGTACAGGGTTTTGGAAACACCATATATTTT. As protein: CASSRVQGFGNTIYF.

The chain has TRBV18 and TRBJ2-3, with D perhaps TRBD2 (5 bases). The CDR3 runs to 15 residues. Per the germline V gene, CDR1 is KGHSH and CDR2 is LQKENI. Deletions cut 4 bases from V and 3 bases from J, with 14 bases between. The CDR3 is CASSRRVETTDTQYF. For the CDR3, the DNA is TGTGCCAGCTCACGGCGGGTGGAAACAACAGATACGCAGTATTTT.

This clonotype was seen only a few times. The genes are TRBV5-1 and TRBJ2-3; 7 bases align to TRBD2. The CDR3 has 13 amino acids. The germline gives CDR1 SGHRS, CDR2 YFSETQ. Trimming cost V 5 bases and J 10 bases; bases outside gene matches: 10. CDR3 DNA: TGCGCCAGCAGGTTTGTCATAGGGAGGGCGCAGTATTTT. Protein sequence: CASRFVIGRAQYF. The full variable domain, rest sourced from reference TRBV5-1 and TRBJ2-3, is KAGVTQTPRYLIKTRGQQVTLSCSPISGHRSVSWYQQTPGQGLQFLFEYFSETQRNKGNFPGRFSGRQFSNSRSEMNVSTLELGDSALYLCASRFVIGRAQYFGPGTRLTVL.

This clonotype was seen repeatedly, ten times or more. The rearrangement joins TRBV7-3 to TRBJ2-3; 8 bases line up with TRBD2. From germline, CDR1 is SGHTA and CDR2 FQGTGA. The trim removed 5 bases at V and 11 bases at J, leaving 9 bases unmatched. There are 13 residues in the CDR3. The chain's CDR3 is CASSPRRGGGQYF. The CDR3, as DNA: TGTGCCAGCAGCCCCCGCCGGGGGGGGGGGCAGTATTTT.

This chain links TRBV29-1 with TRBJ1-2, with 8 bases aligning to TRBD1. The length of the CDR3 is 14 residues. The germline gives CDR1 SQVTM, CDR2 ANQGSEA. V shed 6 bases, J shed 8 bases, and the junction held 14 bases outside the gene matches. CDR3 region: CSVTTTGEAYGYTF. CDR3 bases: TGCAGCGTGACAACGACAGGGGAGGCGTACGGCTACACCTTC.

This clonotype has only a few counts. The rearrangement uses TRBV6-2 or TRBV6-3 and TRBJ1-1; D gene ambiguous. The germline CDR1 and CDR2 sequences are MNHEY and SVGEGT. Trimming removed 6 bases from V and 4 bases from J, with 12 bases in between. The CDR3 extends over 13 amino acids. CDR3 sequence (DNA): TGTGCCAGCAGGGTCCACCTGGGCACTGAAGCTTTCTTT. Protein: CASRVHLGTEAFF.

This clonotype came up many times. The CDR3 protein is CSVGTSGETQYF. The CDR3 DNA reads as TGCAGCGTTGGGACTAGCGGAGAGACCCAGTACTTC. The V and J genes are TRBV29-1 and TRBJ2-5, with 10 bases fitting TRBD2. CDR1 SQVTM and CDR2 ANQGSEA come from the germline V gene. V lost 4 bases and J lost 4; bases outside the gene matches: 0. The CDR3 is made up of 12 amino acids.